This record looks at one T cell receptor beta chain sequence and its context. Its antigen is as yet unknown. The CDR3 runs 13 residues. V was shortened by 5 bases and J by 7 bases, with 17 bases between the two germline ends. Germline values: CDR1 SQVTM, CDR2 ANQGSEA. This entry is derived from a study of T cell repertoires in aging, cancer and after chemotherapy. A mixed TRB-A/B primer pool amplified rearranged TRB by multiplex touch-down PCR. TCRdb ran MiXCR on the multiplex PCR reads and lists one entry per CDR3 protein. The sample has 400 to 500 distinct CDR3 sequences, 58% seen once; the top ten hold more than 60%. Amplification of TCR beta used genomic DNA extracted from peripheral blood. Whole-study findings and limits: Rebound thymic output was suggested by rising median generation probability during chemotherapy in each cancer cohort. Age-matched healthy donors had significantly more diverse, less clonal blood TCR repertoires than untreated cancer patients.

The sequenced sample was blood. The sequence was obtained from a human donor with a blood cancer. This chain connects TRBV29-1 to TRBJ1-1; D is unresolved. In nucleotides, the CDR3 is TGCAGCGTTATTAGAGGGTCGGGCAGTGAAGCTTTCTTT. Protein product: CSVIRGSGSEAFF.